The clone carrying this T cell receptor beta chain appeared many times. Germline loops: CDR1 SQVTM, CDR2 ANQGSEA. The junction had 5 bases not matched to a gene; V was cut back by 4 bases and J by 7 bases. The length of the CDR3 is 13 residues. MiXCR was run by TCRdb on the RT-PCR reads, yielding one entry per CDR3 protein. This sample has about 680,000 distinct CDR3 sequences, with 14% found just once. Sequenced sample: memory CD4+ T cells from blood. This TCR derives from a female donor in good health, serving as a healthy control. The chain couples TRBV29-1 to TRBJ2-7; 12 nucleotides line up with TRBD1. The CDR3 nucleotides read TGCAGCGTTGCGGGACAGGGGGCGAGGGAGCAGTACTTC. It translates to CSVAGQGAREQYF.